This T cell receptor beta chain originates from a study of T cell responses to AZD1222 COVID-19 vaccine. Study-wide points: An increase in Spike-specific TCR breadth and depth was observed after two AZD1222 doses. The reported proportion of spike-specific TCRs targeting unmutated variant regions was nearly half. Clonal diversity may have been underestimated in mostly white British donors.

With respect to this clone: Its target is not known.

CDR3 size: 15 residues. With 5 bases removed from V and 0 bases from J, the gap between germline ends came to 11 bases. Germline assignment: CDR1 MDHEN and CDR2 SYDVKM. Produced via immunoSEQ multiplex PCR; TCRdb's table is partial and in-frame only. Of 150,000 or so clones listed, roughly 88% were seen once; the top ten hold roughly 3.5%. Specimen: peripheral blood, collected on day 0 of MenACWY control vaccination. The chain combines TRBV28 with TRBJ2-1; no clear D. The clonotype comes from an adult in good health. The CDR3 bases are TGTGCCAGCAGTCCGCTCAGGAGCTCCTACAATGAGCAGTTCTTC. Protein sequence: CASSPLRSSYNEQFF.